This section outlines one T cell receptor (beta chain) sequence together with its context. Its matching antigen is unknown. These data belong to a study of a mutant IDH1 vaccine in newly diagnosed glioma. Across the study: Most patients had received both radiotherapy and temozolomide, the prior options being radiotherapy, temozolomide, or both.

CDR1 and CDR2 from the germline V gene are MNHNS and SASEGT. The V gene end was trimmed by 3 bases and the J gene end by 0 bases; junction bases not matched to a gene: 8. The CDR3 contains 17 residues. Time point specified: week 35, safety follow-up. Every vaccination contained 300 ug of the mutant IDH1 20-mer peptide and was paired with topical imiquimod. Using immunoSEQ multiplex PCR, the repertoire was profiled, and TCRdb retains in-frame clones only, with some absent. The sample records 31,000 or so clones, more than 65% being singletons. The gene calls are TRBV6-1 and TRBJ1-5, with TRBD1 matching 7 bases. This clonotype originated in a man aged 30 to 39 with glioma. The sample here was PBMCs, taken from a glioma patient whose treatment included an IDH1 peptide vaccine. CDR3 protein: CASSELSGQDSNQPQHF. For the CDR3, the DNA is TGTGCCAGCAGTGAGCTCAGTGGACAGGATAGCAATCAGCCCCAGCATTTT.